Presented here are 27 T cell receptor beta chains from one specimen sequenced in a study of T cell repertoires in cytomegalovirus infection. TCRdb itself ran the reads through MiXCR, one entry per CDR3 protein. The data show roughly 500,000 distinct CDR3 sequences, about 39% seen once. Their antigens remain unidentified. The sample consisted of cultured PBMCs, taken from culture after CMV antigen stimulation. All receptors come from a human donor in good health (CMV status not recorded). Some clones in this sample may be carry-over from other donors' samples.

This clonotype turned up a few times. The chain employs TRBV7-8 and TRBJ2-3, with a possible D match to TRBD1 (5 bases). CDR3 size: 13 residues. V lost 3 bases and J lost 9, with 13 bases in between. Germline V gene data show CDR1 as SGHVS and CDR2 as FQNEAQ. CDR3 coding DNA: TGTGCCAGCAGCTTTTTCAAAGGGGCGACGCAGTATTTT. This gives the protein CASSFFKGATQYF.

This chain uses TRBV12-3 or TRBV12-4 with TRBJ2-3; 16 bases are shared with TRBD2. J lost 6 bases, V lost 4 bases, and 7 bases had no gene match. The CDR3 totals 17 residues. The CDR3 DNA sequence: TGTGCCAGCAGTTGGCCGGGACTAGCGGGAGGGCCGGATACGCAGTATTTT. It translates to CASSWPGLAGGPDTQYF.

The chain couples TRBV19 to TRBJ1-5; D uncertain. Germline V gene data show CDR1 as LNHDA and CDR2 as SQIVND (reference sequence). CDR3 length: 14 residues. The V gene lost 0 bases and the J gene lost 9 bases, with 12 bases spanning the gap. The CDR3 DNA reads TGTGCCAGTAGTATAGACACGCCGAAAGGGCCCCAGCATTTT. Its protein product is CASSIDTPKGPQHF.

This sequence joins TRBV6-6 and TRBJ2-1; D perhaps matches TRBD1 (5 bases). The germline V gene has CDR1 MNHNY and CDR2 SVGAGI (reference sequence). The CDR3 contains 16 residues. V gave up 2 bases and J gave up 3 bases, with 14 bases separating them. The CDR3 DNA reads as TGTGCCAGCAGTTACAGCCAGGGTAGTAACTACAATGAGCAGTTCTTC. Translating it yields CASSYSQGSNYNEQFF.

Only a few counts were recorded for this clonotype. The chain has TRBV19 and TRBJ2-2; D perhaps matches TRBD1 (5 bases). This CDR3 is 15 amino acids long. Between the trimmed V and J ends, which lost 0 bases and 6 bases, there was a span of 11 bases. CDR1 is LNHDA, CDR2 SQIVND, per germline (reference sequence). CDR3 in amino acids: CASSIESGNAGELFF. The CDR3 DNA is TGTGCCAGTAGTATAGAGTCAGGGAATGCCGGGGAGCTGTTTTTT. The full variable domain, with the rest looked up from reference TRBV19 and TRBJ2-2, is DGGITQSPKYLFRKEGQNVTLSCEQNLNHDAMYWYRQDPGQGLRLIYYSQIVNDFQKGDIAEGYSVSREKKESFPLTVTSAQKNPTAFYLCASSIESGNAGELFFGEGSRLTVL.

The chain joins TRBV25-1 to TRBJ1-6; D is unresolved. Germline V gene sequence: CDR1 MGHDK, CDR2 SYGVNS. The CDR3 extends over 19 amino acids. Trimming took off 4 bases at V and 11 bases at J, with 30 bases between the two ends. The DNA of the CDR3 is TGTGCCAGCAGTGGGGCGGTGGGCTTTTACGCGGTAAAATTTCCACCCCTCCACTTT. Translation gives CASSGAVGFYAVKFPPLHF.

This clonotype has only a few counts. The V and J genes are TRBV7-6 and TRBJ1-1, with unresolved D. The CDR3 extends over 13 amino acids. Germline V gene sequence: CDR1 SGHVS, CDR2 FNYEAQ. V was clipped by 4 bases and J by 4 bases, with 10 bases between them. CDR3: CASSSSPGTEAFF. DNA for the CDR3: TGTGCCAGCAGCTCGTCGCCCGGCACTGAAGCTTTCTTT.

A single count supports this clonotype. This sequence joins TRBV6-1 and TRBJ1-1; no clear D gene. Per germline, CDR1 MNHNS and CDR2 SASEGT. CDR3 length: 11 amino acids. The V and J ends lost 1 base and 11 bases respectively, with 8 bases between them. Here the CDR3 reads CASSEGQLAFF. The CDR3 DNA sequence: TGTGCCAGCAGTGAAGGGCAATTGGCTTTCTTT.

This clonotype was observed many times. This may arise from a read error, as a much more abundant clone is one base away. The chain is built from TRBV7-2 and TRBJ2-3; D is unclear. Germline lookup yields CDR1 SGHTA and CDR2 FQGNSA. Between the trimmed V and J ends, which lost 6 bases and 0 bases, there was a span of 4 bases. This CDR3 has 12 amino acids. CDR3 protein: CASRLSTDTQYF. The DNA of the CDR3 is TGTGCCAGCAGACTTAGCACAGATACGCAGTATTTT.

The rearrangement joins TRBV7-2 to TRBJ2-7; 7 nucleotides agree with TRBD2. This CDR3 region has 15 residues. Looked up from germline, CDR1 is SGHTA and CDR2 is FQGNSA. V lost 1 base to trimming and J lost 1 base; unmatched junction nucleotides: 4. The CDR3 reads CASSLVPGGSYEQYF. For the CDR3, the DNA is TGTGCCAGCAGCTTAGTTCCGGGGGGTTCCTACGAGCAGTACTTC.

The rearrangement links TRBV12-3 or TRBV12-4 to TRBJ2-5; D gene unclear. V was trimmed by 3 bases and J by 2 bases, leaving 10 bases between them. This CDR3 contains 14 residues. This CDR3 is CASSFGRRQETQYF. The DNA for the CDR3 is TGTGCCAGCAGTTTCGGGCGGAGACAAGAGACCCAGTACTTC.

The gene calls are TRBV4-1 and TRBJ2-1; 12 nucleotides match TRBD2. This CDR3 has 16 residues. Germline trimming cut 3 bases from V and 3 bases from J; bases unmatched to any gene: 3. Germline V CDR1 and CDR2: MGHRA, YSYEKL. The CDR3, as DNA: TGCGCCAGCAGCCAGCCGACTAGCGGGAGCTACAATGAGCAGTTCTTC. Amino acids: CASSQPTSGSYNEQFF.

The chain has TRBV7-4 and TRBJ2-1; D is possibly TRBD2 (5 bases). CDR3 size: 16 residues. The V and J ends lost 2 bases and 3 bases respectively, with 14 bases between them. From germline, CDR1 is SGHVT and CDR2 SQSDAQ. Here the CDR3 DNA reads TGTGCCAGCAGCTTACCGAGCGGCCGACGCTACAATGAGCAGTTCTTC. Translated, it gives CASSLPSGRRYNEQFF. Supplemented by reference TRBV7-4 and TRBJ2-1, the full variable domain reads GAGVSQSPRYKVAKRGRDVALRCDSISGHVTLYWYRQTLGQGSEVLTYSQSDAQRDKSGRPSGRFSAERPERSVSTLKIQRTEQGDSAVYLCASSLPSGRRYNEQFFGPGTRLTVL.

The gene calls are TRBV7-8 and TRBJ2-7; D is uncertain. Germline values: CDR1 SGHVS, CDR2 FQNEAQ. Trimming pared 7 bases from V and 0 bases from J, leaving 13 bases between. The CDR3 loop spans 14 amino acids. The chain's CDR3 is CASTKTLSSYEQYF. The CDR3 DNA follows: TGTGCCAGCACCAAGACTCTAAGCTCCTACGAGCAGTACTTC.

This clonotype occurred a few times. The chain couples TRBV7-2 to TRBJ1-4; the D gene is possibly TRBD1 (5 bases). Trimming pared 4 bases from V and 4 bases from J, leaving 10 bases between. The CDR3 extends over 14 amino acids. The germline V gene encodes CDR1 SGHTA and CDR2 FQGNSA. The CDR3 sequence: CASSYGASNEKLFF. The CDR3 coding sequence is TGTGCCAGCAGCTATGGGGCGAGTAATGAAAAACTGTTTTTT.

The rearrangement links TRBV3-1 to TRBJ2-1; D unresolved. There are 16 residues in the CDR3. CDR1 is LGHDT and CDR2 is YNNKEL in the germline V gene (reference sequence). Trimming shortened V by 0 bases and J by 4 bases, and 13 bases separated the two germline ends. The chain's CDR3 is CASSQEGRIGYNEQFF. The CDR3, as DNA: TGTGCCAGCAGCCAAGAAGGACGGATCGGATACAATGAGCAGTTCTTC.

A few counts support this clonotype. The gene calls are TRBV7-8 and TRBJ2-4; 8 bases agree with TRBD2. This CDR3 has 17 amino acids. Germline-derived CDR1 and CDR2 are SGHVS and FQNEAQ. J gave up 5 bases and V 4 bases, and 13 bases lay outside the gene matches. In DNA form, the CDR3 reads TGTGCCAGCAGCTCCCCCCGGGGGGGGGGGTCCCAAAACATTCAGTACTTC. Translation: CASSSPRGGGSQNIQYF.

The chain combines TRBV7-6 with TRBJ2-5, with 9 bases that match TRBD2. This CDR3 region has 16 residues. Unmatched junction bases numbered 12, after V lost 5 bases and J lost 5 bases. The germline CDR1 and CDR2 sequences are SGHVS and FNYEAQ. The CDR3 here is CASSALYRGRGETQYF. Written as DNA, the CDR3 is TGTGCCAGCAGCGCGCTTTATCGCGGGAGGGGGGAGACCCAGTACTTC.

The chain couples TRBV10-3 to TRBJ1-5; D is uncertain. Deletions cut 3 bases from V and 1 base from J, with 10 bases between. The CDR3 covers 15 residues. Per the germline V gene, CDR1 is ENHRY and CDR2 is SYGVKD. The CDR3 bases are TGTGCCATCAGTGATCGTCTCTTGAGCAATCAGCCCCAGCATTTT. It translates to CAISDRLLSNQPQHF.

V usage is TRBV12-3 or TRBV12-4 and J usage is TRBJ1-2; TRBD1 aligns across 7 bases. Germline trimming cut 4 bases from V and 6 bases from J; bases unmatched to any gene: 5. This CDR3 spans 13 amino acids. The CDR3 spells CASSSARGDGYTF. Written as DNA, the CDR3 is TGTGCCAGCAGTTCCGCCAGGGGGGATGGCTACACCTTC.

The V and J genes are TRBV20-1 and TRBJ2-5; possibly TRBD1 for D (6 bases). Germline V gene lookup returns CDR1 DFQATT and CDR2 SNEGSKA (reference sequence). This CDR3 has 13 amino acids. Trimming pared 1 base from V and 4 bases from J, leaving 10 bases between. The DNA of the CDR3 is TGCAGTGCTAGAGCCCAAGGGGGAGAGACCCAGTACTTC. Protein: CSARAQGGETQYF.

The J gene is TRBJ2-5, the V gene TRBV29-1; no clear D gene. V dropped 8 bases and J dropped 1 base, with 11 bases sitting between them. The CDR3 totals 12 residues. Germline assignment: CDR1 SQVTM and CDR2 ANQGSEA. The CDR3 reads CSSRTIQETQYF. The CDR3 DNA reads as TGCAGCTCCAGGACGATCCAAGAGACCCAGTACTTC.

V gene TRBV7-1 combines with J gene TRBJ1-6; D is ambiguous. TRBV7-1 is an open reading frame, and its role is uncertain. Between the trimmed V and J ends, which lost 2 bases and 14 bases, there was a span of 10 bases. The CDR3 is 12 amino acids. The CDR3 region has the DNA TGTGCCAGCAGCTCAACGAGGGAAGCCCTCCACTTT. Protein product: CASSSTREALHF.

V usage is TRBV7-8 and J usage is TRBJ2-1, with D uncertain. The CDR3 covers 15 residues. Trimming pared 8 bases from V and 1 base from J, leaving 15 bases between. Germline-derived CDR1 and CDR2 are SGHVS and FQNEAQ. The CDR3 DNA is TGTGCCAGCCGCCCCGGCTACTTGTCCTACAATGAGCAGTTCTTC. Its protein is CASRPGYLSYNEQFF.

J is TRBJ1-1 and V is TRBV5-1; D not certain. Per the germline V gene, CDR1 is SGHRS and CDR2 is YFSETQ. The CDR3 runs 12 residues. Trimming removed 4 bases at V and 7 bases at J, with 11 bases between. The CDR3 loop reads CASSLFDSEAFF. CDR3 in DNA: TGCGCCAGCAGCCTATTTGATAGTGAAGCTTTCTTT.

The chain is built from TRBV7-8 and TRBJ2-3; TRBD2 matches at 11 bases. Germline V gene lookup returns CDR1 SGHVS and CDR2 FQNEAQ. J gave up 4 bases and V 4 bases, and 7 bases lay outside the gene matches. The CDR3 is 16 amino acids. Here the CDR3 reads CASSSPLAGVPDTQYF. The CDR3, as DNA: TGTGCCAGCAGCTCCCCACTAGCGGGAGTTCCAGATACGCAGTATTTT.

The chain uses TRBV7-9 and TRBJ1-1; D gene uncertain. This CDR3 is 12 amino acids long. Germline V gene sequence: CDR1 SEHNR, CDR2 FQNEAQ (reference sequence). Trimming cost V 5 bases and J 7 bases, with 11 bases left between them. The CDR3 sequence: CASSPSWVEAFF. The CDR3 bases are TGTGCCAGCAGCCCCAGTTGGGTTGAAGCTTTCTTT.